The clone carrying this T cell receptor beta chain was counted a few times. Its specificity is unknown. The data stem from a study of CD8 T cells in ankylosing spondylitis. The study, taken as a whole, reports: A TCR beta motif of several highly homologous variants seemed to mark ankylosing spondylitis blood. From matched ankylosing spondylitis synovial fluid, disease-linked clones were reportedly recovered at significantly enriched levels. Some motif variants were previously reported in reactive arthritis synovial fluid and blood.

Looked up from germline, CDR1 is MDHEN and CDR2 is SYDVKM. The CDR3 loop spans 15 amino acids. With 6 bases clipped from V and 4 bases from J, the junction kept 10 bases outside the gene matches. TCRdb processed the 5' RACE reads anew with MiXCR; each CDR3 protein has one entry. Among about 160,000 distinct CDR3 sequences, about 17% were seen once, and the ten largest hold 7.8%. V usage is TRBV28 and J usage is TRBJ1-2; 8 bases match TRBD1. The clonotype comes from a male donor with ankylosing spondylitis or in good health (not recorded which). Sequencing used blood, either unsorted or a sorted T cell fraction (not recorded which). CDR3 loop: CASRSPPGGLYGYTF. CDR3 in DNA: TGTGCCAGCAGATCTCCCCCAGGGGGCCTCTATGGCTACACCTTC.